The clone carrying this T cell receptor (beta chain) has a handful of counts. The data originate from a study of cytomegalovirus exposure and HLA in healthy donors. Use of 60 Vbeta and 13 Jbeta primers characterized the PCR. Using immunoSEQ multiplex PCR, the repertoire was profiled, and TCRdb retains in-frame clones only, with some absent. The sample gives 140,000 to 150,000 clones, about 10% of which show up once; roughly 2% is in the top ten. V lost 0 bases and J 8 bases, leaving 19 bases between the germline ends. The CDR3 loop spans 15 amino acids. Germline V gene lookup returns CDR1 GTSNPN and CDR2 SVGIG (reference sequence).

This chain connects TRBV30 to TRBJ1-2; D is uncertain. The sequencing input was PBMCs. This clonotype was obtained from a man aged 50 to 60 in good health and CMV-seronegative. This CDR3 is CAWSVGPLAGSGYTF. CDR3 nucleotides: TGTGCCTGGAGTGTAGGGCCTTTAGCCGGGAGCGGCTACACCTTC.